These T cell receptor beta chains were read from a single sample in a study of shared clonotypes between healthy human individuals. The data were produced by immunoSEQ multiplex PCR, yet TCRdb's version contains in-frame clones alone and is incomplete. Of under 300,000 clones detected, approximately 70% appear once; the ten largest clones hold 11%. Sequenced material: memory CD4+ T cells sorted from blood. These receptor sequences come from a man younger than 40 in good health. Each CDR3 is given with its conserved first and last residue. Each record gives: clone size, D gene, V gene, J gene, CDR3 DNA, CDR3 protein. A D gene is named only where the DNA matches it firmly. Rows may omit the clone size; those that give it use once, few, many or a size class.

NA,TRBD1,TRBV28,TRBJ2-5,TGTGCCAGCAGCCTTGGTTACAGGGGCCTAGAAGAGACCCAGTACTTC,CASSLGYRGLEETQYF
many,TRBD1,TRBV5-4,TRBJ1-1,TGTGCCAGCAGCCAACGACAGGGGTACGGCACTGAAGCTTTCTTT,CASSQRQGYGTEAFF
NA,NA,TRBV11-2,TRBJ2-3,TGTGCCAGCAGCTTAGGACGGAGCACAGATACGCAGTATTTT,CASSLGRSTDTQYF
NA,TRBD2,TRBV5-1,TRBJ2-3,TGCGCCAGCAGCTTCTCTAGCGGGCGGGGTACAGATACGCAGTATTTT,CASSFSSGRGTDTQYF
once,NA,TRBV4-1,TRBJ2-1,TGCGCCAGCAGCCAAGACCCCCAGGGACTGTACAATGAGCAGTTCTTC,CASSQDPQGLYNEQFF
NA,NA,TRBV6-1,TRBJ2-3,TGTGCCAGCAGTGAATGGGCAGCTAGCACAGATACGCAGTATTTT,CASSEWAASTDTQYF
NA,NA,TRBV10-3,TRBJ2-1,TGTGCCATCAGGGCCGAGGGGTCCTACAATGAGCAGTTCTTC,CAIRAEGSYNEQFF
NA,TRBD2,TRBV9,TRBJ2-1,TGTGCCAGCAGCGTAGACCCGGCTGGTTCAGCGGGAGTAAAGAATGAGCAGTTCTTC,CASSVDPAGSAGVKNEQFF
NA,TRBD1,TRBV19,TRBJ2-7,TGTGCCAGTAGTTTCTCCGGGACAGCCACCCCCTACGAGCAGTACTTC,CASSFSGTATPYEQYF
NA,TRBD1,TRBV18,TRBJ1-2,TGTGCCAGCTCACCTAACCGGGACAGTAAGAGGGAAGGGACACCGGGAGGCTACACCTTC,CASSPNRDSKREGTPGGYTF
NA,NA,TRBV28,TRBJ2-1,TGTGCCAGCAGTCCTGGACAGAGCTCCTACAATGAGCAGTTCTTC,CASSPGQSSYNEQFF
NA,NA,TRBV28,TRBJ2-7,TGTGCCAGCAGTTTAGATCTCTCCGGCGCAAATCCTCCCTACGAGCAGTACTTC,CASSLDLSGANPPYEQYF
NA,NA,TRBV4-3,TRBJ2-7,TGCGCCAGCAGCCAAGTCGGAGAGAGCGAGCAGTACTTC,CASSQVGESEQYF
NA,NA,TRBV19,TRBJ1-5,TGTGCCAGTAGTATAGTATCCAGTCGACGTCAGCCCCAGCATTTT,CASSIVSSRRQPQHF
NA,NA,TRBV2,TRBJ2-5,TGTGCCAGCAGTGTTCAGGGGCAGGCAGAGACCCAGTACTTC,CASSVQGQAETQYF
NA,NA,TRBV2,TRBJ2-5,TGTGCCAGCAGTCAAGAGACCCAGTACTTC,CASSQETQYF
NA,TRBD1,TRBV10-3,TRBJ2-7,TGTGCCATCAGGCCCGACAGGGGAAATACCTACGAGCAGTACTTC,CAIRPDRGNTYEQYF
NA,NA,TRBV2,TRBJ2-7,TGTGCCAGCAGTCCAAGAGGGACGGGTACCTACGAGCAGTACTTC,CASSPRGTGTYEQYF
once,NA,TRBV18,TRBJ2-2,TGTGCCAGCTCACGACTAGAAACCGGGGAGCTGTTTTTT,CASSRLETGELFF
many,NA,TRBV19,TRBJ2-4,TGTGCCAGTAGTATGGTCCAAGGTTCGGAAAACATTCAGTACTTC,CASSMVQGSENIQYF
once,NA,TRBV28,TRBJ2-5,TGTGCCAGCAGTCCGCCAGGGCAGGGGACCCAGTACTTC,CASSPPGQGTQYF
few,NA,TRBV30,TRBJ2-3,TGTGCCTGGAGTGTAAAGGGAGATACGCAGTATTTT,CAWSVKGDTQYF
few,TRBD1,TRBV12-5,TRBJ2-3,TGTGCTAGTCGAGGGGACAGGGGCATATGGGATACGCAGTATTTT,CASRGDRGIWDTQYF
NA,TRBD2,TRBV5-1,TRBJ2-3,TGCGCCAGCAGACTACTAGCGGGAACAGATACGCAGTATTTT,CASRLLAGTDTQYF
many,TRBD1,TRBV9,TRBJ1-2,TGTGCCAGCAGCGTAGGACAGGGGGATGGCTACACCTTC,CASSVGQGDGYTF
NA,TRBD2,TRBV4-1,TRBJ2-7,TGCGCCAGCAGCCACCAGGGACTAGCGACTACCTACGAGCAGTACTTC,CASSHQGLATTYEQYF
NA,NA,TRBV5-1,TRBJ2-1,TGCGCCAGCAGCTTTAATCCAGGGGTGTACTACAATGAGCAGTTCTTC,CASSFNPGVYYNEQFF
few,TRBD1,TRBV2,TRBJ1-2,TGTGCCAGCAGTACCACGGGACAGGGCTATGGCTACACCTTC,CASSTTGQGYGYTF
many,TRBD2,TRBV27,TRBJ2-3,TGTGCCAGCAGTTTAAAATTCCGGGCTAGCGGTAGCACAGATACGCAGTATTTT,CASSLKFRASGSTDTQYF
NA,NA,TRBV5-1,TRBJ2-1,TGCGCCAGCAGCTTACAGGCGTTGAATGGTGACAATGAGCAGTTCTTC,CASSLQALNGDNEQFF
many,NA,TRBV7-2,TRBJ1-1,TGTGCCAGCAGCTTAGGGGGGACACTGGAAGCTTTCTTT,CASSLGGTLEAFF
NA,TRBD2,TRBV7-7,TRBJ2-1,TGTGCCAGCAGCACCGGGACTAGCGGGAGGAATGAGCAGTTCTTC,CASSTGTSGRNEQFF
once,TRBD1,TRBV15,TRBJ2-1,TGTGCCACCAAAATTAGAGGACAGGGGGCCACGGGTGAGCAGTTCTTC,CATKIRGQGATGEQFF
NA,NA,TRBV29-1,TRBJ2-1,TGCAGCGCTGGGTGGGTGGACTCCGGTGAGCAGTTCTTC,CSAGWVDSGEQFF
once,TRBD2,TRBV23-1,TRBJ2-1,TGCGCCAGCGCCCCCGGGACTAGCGGGAGGGTTAACTACAATGAGCAGTTCTTC,CASAPGTSGRVNYNEQFF
NA,NA,TRBV7-2,TRBJ1-1,TGTGCCAGCAGCGGGGGACAACCGAACACTGAAGCTTTCTTT,CASSGGQPNTEAFF
NA,NA,TRBV5-4,TRBJ2-7,TGTGCCTCGGGCGGACTTGGGGGGACCTACGAGCAGTACTTC,CASGGLGGTYEQYF
NA,NA,TRBV27,TRBJ1-4,TGTGCCAGCAGTTTATTGGGGGAGGCGAATGAAAAACTGTTTTTT,CASSLLGEANEKLFF
many,NA,TRBV9,TRBJ2-2,TGTGCCAGCAGCGTAGAGGCTACCTACACCGGGGAGCTGTTTTTT,CASSVEATYTGELFF
NA,NA,TRBV4-3,TRBJ2-6,TGCGCCAGCAGCCAAGCCGTCTCTGGGGCCAACGTCCTGACTTTC,CASSQAVSGANVLTF
NA,NA,TRBV15,TRBJ1-4,TGTGCCACCAGCACCGTCGGTGGGCATTCTAATGAAAAACTGTTTTTT,CATSTVGGHSNEKLFF
NA,TRBD1,TRBV11-2,TRBJ2-3,TGTGCCAGCAGCTCGGGACAGGGGGGGACAGATACGCAGTATTTT,CASSSGQGGTDTQYF
NA,NA,TRBV5-5,TRBJ2-2,TGTGCCAGCAGCTTGGCAGGGCCGACCGGGGAGCTGTTTTTT,CASSLAGPTGELFF
NA,TRBD1,TRBV2,TRBJ2-7,TGTGCCAGCAGACAGGGGGCGGAACCGACTTACGAGCAGTACTTC,CASRQGAEPTYEQYF
NA,NA,TRBV13,TRBJ2-1,TGTGCCAGCAGCTTAACGGGGATCTCCTACAATGAGCAGTTCTTC,CASSLTGISYNEQFF
NA,NA,TRBV15,TRBJ1-1,TGTGCCACCAGCAGAGATCGATGGAACACTGAAGCTTTCTTT,CATSRDRWNTEAFF